This entry concerns a single T cell receptor (beta chain). Donors in Cohort 3 who had recovered were those with two negative PCRs, healthcare professional clearance, or resolution of their symptoms. These data are taken from a study of blood T cell repertoires in COVID-19. Germline trimming cut 4 bases from V and 5 bases from J; bases unmatched to any gene: 3. The CDR3 covers 14 residues. From germline, CDR1 is SGHKS and CDR2 YYEKEE (reference sequence). Assay: immunoSEQ multiplex PCR; the TCRdb copy retains only in-frame clones and omits some. The sample shows 90,000 to 120,000 clones, 86% of them seen only once.

This sequence was found in a woman between 45 and 65 years old who had recovered from COVID-19. Sequencing input: PBMCs or T cells enriched from blood (not recorded which). J is TRBJ1-4 and V is TRBV5-5, with TRBD1 matching over 9 bases. The CDR3 nucleotides are TGTGCCAGCAGCCTCGGGACAGGGAATGAAAAACTGTTTTTT. Its protein product is CASSLGTGNEKLFF.